What follows describes a single TCR beta chain. These data come from a study of shared clonotypes between healthy human individuals. TCRdb's table, derived via immunoSEQ multiplex PCR, lists solely in-frame clones and lacks some. The data contain over a million clones, more than 95% of them singletons. Input material: naive CD4+ T cells sorted from blood. Stated subset: CD45RA+ positively selected. The clonotype was recovered from a man between 25 and 39 years old in good health.

The DNA for the CDR3 is TGTGCCAGCAGTGAGGGGGGGATTCAGCCCCAGCATTTT. Encoded protein: CASSEGGIQPQHF. This chain connects TRBV6-1 to TRBJ1-5, with a possible D match to TRBD1 (5 bases). Germline values: CDR1 MNHNS, CDR2 SASEGT. The germline V and J ends were trimmed by 3 bases and 6 bases, with 9 bases remaining between them. The CDR3 covers 13 residues.